Below are 2 T cell receptor beta chains sequenced from a single sample in a study of T cell responses to AZD1222 COVID-19 vaccine. Sequenced by immunoSEQ multiplex PCR; TCRdb stores in-frame clones only, minus some. Found here are some 120,000 clones, more than 70% of them singletons; the top ten hold roughly 12%. Material: peripheral blood, obtained on day 0 of AZD1222 vaccination. The receptor source for this set is an adult in good health.

The rearrangement uses TRBV19 and TRBJ1-5; D is ambiguous. This CDR3 spans 15 amino acids. V was clipped by 3 bases and J by 0 bases, with 9 bases between them. Germline CDR1 reads LNHDA; CDR2 reads SQIVND (reference sequence). CDR3 in DNA: TGTGCCAGTAGTATGATGGCGGGTAGCAATCAGCCCCAGCATTTT. It yields the protein CASSMMAGSNQPQHF.

The rearrangement uses TRBV10-3 and TRBJ2-5, with 9 bases lining up with TRBD1. With V trimmed by 6 bases and J by 5 bases, 4 bases remained unmatched. CDR1 is ENHRY, CDR2 SYGVKD, per germline. This CDR3 is built from 13 residues. DNA of the CDR3: TGTGCCATCAGAGGACAGGGGACGGAGACCCAGTACTTC. This encodes CAIRGQGTETQYF.